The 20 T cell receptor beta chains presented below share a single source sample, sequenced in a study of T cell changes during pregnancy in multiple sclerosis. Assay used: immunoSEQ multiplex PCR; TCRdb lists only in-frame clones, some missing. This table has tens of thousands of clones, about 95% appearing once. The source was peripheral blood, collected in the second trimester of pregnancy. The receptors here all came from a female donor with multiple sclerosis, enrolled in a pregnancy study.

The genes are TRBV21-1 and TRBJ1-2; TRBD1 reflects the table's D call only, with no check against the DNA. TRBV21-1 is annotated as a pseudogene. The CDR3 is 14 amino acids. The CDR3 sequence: CASSKLTGGGRDTF. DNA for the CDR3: TGTGCCAGCAGCAAATTAACAGGGGGCGGGCGGGACACCTTC.

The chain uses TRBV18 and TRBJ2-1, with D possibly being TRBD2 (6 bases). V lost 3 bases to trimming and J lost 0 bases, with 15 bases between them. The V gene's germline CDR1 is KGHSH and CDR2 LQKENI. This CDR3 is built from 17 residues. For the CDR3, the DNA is TGTGCCAGCTCACCTAGAGCGGGCCTCAGCTCCTACAATGAGCAGTTCTTC. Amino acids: CASSPRAGLSSYNEQFF. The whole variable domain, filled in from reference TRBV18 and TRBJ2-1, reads NAGVMQNPRHLVRRRGQEARLRCSPMKGHSHVYWYRQLPEEGLKFMVYLQKENIIDESGMPKERFSAEFPKEGPSILRIQQVVRGDSAAYFCASSPRAGLSSYNEQFFGPGTRLTVL.

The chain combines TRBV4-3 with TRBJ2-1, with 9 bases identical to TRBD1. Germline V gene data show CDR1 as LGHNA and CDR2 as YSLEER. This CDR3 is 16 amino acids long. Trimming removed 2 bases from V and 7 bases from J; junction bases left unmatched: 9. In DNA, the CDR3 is TGCGCCAGCAGCCAACGCTTCGGGACAGGGTTAAATGAGCAGTTCTTC. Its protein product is CASSQRFGTGLNEQFF.

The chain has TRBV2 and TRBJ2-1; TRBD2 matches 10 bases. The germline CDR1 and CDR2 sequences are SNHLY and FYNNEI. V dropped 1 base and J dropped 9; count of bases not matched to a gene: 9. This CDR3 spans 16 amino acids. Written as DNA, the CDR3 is TGTGCCAGCAGTGAAGGAGTAGCGGGAGGAGGGAGTGAGCAGTTCTTC. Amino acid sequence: CASSEGVAGGGSEQFF.

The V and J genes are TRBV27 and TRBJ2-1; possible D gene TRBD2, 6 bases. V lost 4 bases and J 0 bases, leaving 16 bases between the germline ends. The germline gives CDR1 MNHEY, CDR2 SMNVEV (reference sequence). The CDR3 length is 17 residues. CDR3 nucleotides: TGTGCCAGCAGTTCACCCCCTCTAGCGAACTCCTACAATGAGCAGTTCTTC. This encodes CASSSPPLANSYNEQFF.

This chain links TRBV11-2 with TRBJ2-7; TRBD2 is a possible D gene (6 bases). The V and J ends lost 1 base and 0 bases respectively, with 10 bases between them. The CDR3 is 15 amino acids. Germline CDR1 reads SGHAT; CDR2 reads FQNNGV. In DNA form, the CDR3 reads TGTGCCAGCAGCTTAGGAGCGGGTAGCTCCTACGAGCAGTACTTC. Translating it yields CASSLGAGSSYEQYF.

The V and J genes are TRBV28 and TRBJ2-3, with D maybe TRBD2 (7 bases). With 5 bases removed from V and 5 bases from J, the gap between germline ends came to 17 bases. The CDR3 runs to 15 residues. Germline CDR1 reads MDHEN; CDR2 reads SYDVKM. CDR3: CASSEGGGRLDTQYF. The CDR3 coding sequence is TGTGCCAGCAGTGAAGGGGGAGGGCGTTTAGATACGCAGTATTTT.

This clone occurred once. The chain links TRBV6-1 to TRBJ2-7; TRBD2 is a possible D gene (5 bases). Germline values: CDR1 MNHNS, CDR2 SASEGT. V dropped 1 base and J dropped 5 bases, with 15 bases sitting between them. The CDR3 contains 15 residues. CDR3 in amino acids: CASSEGAVRGNEQYF. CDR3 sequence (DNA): TGTGCCAGCAGTGAAGGTGCGGTACGGGGAAACGAGCAGTACTTC.

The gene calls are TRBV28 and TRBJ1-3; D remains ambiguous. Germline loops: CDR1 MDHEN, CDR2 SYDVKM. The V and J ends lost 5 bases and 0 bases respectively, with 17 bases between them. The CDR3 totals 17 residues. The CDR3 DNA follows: TGTGCCAGCAGTCCACAACTCGCGGCCAGCTCTGGAAACACCATATATTTT. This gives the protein CASSPQLAASSGNTIYF.

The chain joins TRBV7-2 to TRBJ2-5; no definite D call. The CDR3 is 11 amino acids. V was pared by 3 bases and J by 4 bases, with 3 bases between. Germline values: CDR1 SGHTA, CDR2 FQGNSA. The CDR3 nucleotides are TGTGCCAGCAGCTTCGTAGAGACCCAGTACTTC. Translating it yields CASSFVETQYF. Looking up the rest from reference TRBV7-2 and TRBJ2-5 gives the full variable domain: GAGVSQSPSNKVTEKGKDVELRCDPISGHTALYWYRQSLGQGLEFLIYFQGNSAPDKSGLPSDRFSAERTGGSVSTLTIQRTQQEDSAVYLCASSFVETQYFGPGTRLLVL.

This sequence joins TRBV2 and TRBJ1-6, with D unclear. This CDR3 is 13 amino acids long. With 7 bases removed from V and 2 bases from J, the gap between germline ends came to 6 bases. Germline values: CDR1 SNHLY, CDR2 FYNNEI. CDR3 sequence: CASTGTYNSPLHF. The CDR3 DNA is TGTGCCAGCACGGGGACCTATAATTCACCCCTCCACTTT.

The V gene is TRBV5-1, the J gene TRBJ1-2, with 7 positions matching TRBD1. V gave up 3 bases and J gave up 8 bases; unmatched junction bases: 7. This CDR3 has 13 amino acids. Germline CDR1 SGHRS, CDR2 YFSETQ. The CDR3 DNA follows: TGCGCCAGCAGCTCGCGACAGGGAGCCGGCTACACCTTC. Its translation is CASSSRQGAGYTF.

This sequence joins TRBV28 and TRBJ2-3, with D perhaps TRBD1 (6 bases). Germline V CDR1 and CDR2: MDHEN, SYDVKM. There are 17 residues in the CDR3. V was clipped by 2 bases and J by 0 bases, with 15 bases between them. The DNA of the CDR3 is TGTGCCAGCAGTTTACCCCTGGACAGAGCTAGCACAGATACGCAGTATTTT. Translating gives CASSLPLDRASTDTQYF.

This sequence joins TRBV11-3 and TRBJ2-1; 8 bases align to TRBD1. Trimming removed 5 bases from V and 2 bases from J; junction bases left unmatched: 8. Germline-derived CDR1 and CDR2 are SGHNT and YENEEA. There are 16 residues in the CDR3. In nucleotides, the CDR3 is TGTGCCAGCAGCCTCAGGACAGGGAGTCCCTACAATGAGCAGTTCTTC. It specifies CASSLRTGSPYNEQFF.

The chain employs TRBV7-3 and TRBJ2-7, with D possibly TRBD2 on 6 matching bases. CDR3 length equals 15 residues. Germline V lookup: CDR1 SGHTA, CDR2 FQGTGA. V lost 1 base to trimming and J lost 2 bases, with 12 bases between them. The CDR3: CASSLMAGGTYEQYF. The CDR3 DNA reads TGTGCCAGCAGCTTAATGGCGGGCGGGACCTACGAGCAGTACTTC.

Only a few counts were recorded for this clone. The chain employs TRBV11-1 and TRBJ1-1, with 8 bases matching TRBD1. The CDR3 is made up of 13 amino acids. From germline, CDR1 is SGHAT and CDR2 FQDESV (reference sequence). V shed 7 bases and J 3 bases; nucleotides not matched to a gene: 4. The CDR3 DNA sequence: TGTGCCAGCAAGGTGGACAGGGACACTGAAGCTTTCTTT. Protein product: CASKVDRDTEAFF. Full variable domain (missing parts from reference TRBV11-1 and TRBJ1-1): EAEVAQSPRYKITEKSQAVAFWCDPISGHATLYWYRQILGQGPELLVQFQDESVVDDSQLPKDRFSAERLKGVDSTLKIQPAELGDSAMYLCASKVDRDTEAFFGQGTRLTVV.

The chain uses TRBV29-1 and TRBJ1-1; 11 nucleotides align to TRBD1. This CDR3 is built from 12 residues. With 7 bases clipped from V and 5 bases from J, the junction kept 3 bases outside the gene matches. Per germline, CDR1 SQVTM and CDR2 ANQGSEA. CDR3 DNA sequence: TGCAGCGCCTGGGACAGGGGGACTGAAGCTTTCTTT. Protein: CSAWDRGTEAFF.

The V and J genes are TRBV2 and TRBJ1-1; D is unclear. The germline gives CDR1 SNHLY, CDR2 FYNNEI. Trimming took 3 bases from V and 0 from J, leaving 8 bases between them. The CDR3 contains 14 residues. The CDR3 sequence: CASSERQMNTEAFF. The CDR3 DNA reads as TGTGCCAGCAGTGAGAGGCAGATGAACACTGAAGCTTTCTTT.

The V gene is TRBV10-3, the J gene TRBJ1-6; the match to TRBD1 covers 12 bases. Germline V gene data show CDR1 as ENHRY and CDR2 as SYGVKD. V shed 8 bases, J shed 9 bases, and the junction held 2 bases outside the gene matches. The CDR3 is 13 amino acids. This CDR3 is CAIGTGGGSPLHF. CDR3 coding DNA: TGTGCCATCGGGACAGGGGGCGGTTCACCCCTCCACTTT.

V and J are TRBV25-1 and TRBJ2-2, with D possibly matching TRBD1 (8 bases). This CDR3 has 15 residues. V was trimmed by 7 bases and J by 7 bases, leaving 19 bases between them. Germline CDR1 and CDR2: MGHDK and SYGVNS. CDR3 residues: CASTSDREGIGELFF. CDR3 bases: TGTGCCAGCACATCGGACAGGGAGGGAATCGGGGAGCTGTTTTTT.